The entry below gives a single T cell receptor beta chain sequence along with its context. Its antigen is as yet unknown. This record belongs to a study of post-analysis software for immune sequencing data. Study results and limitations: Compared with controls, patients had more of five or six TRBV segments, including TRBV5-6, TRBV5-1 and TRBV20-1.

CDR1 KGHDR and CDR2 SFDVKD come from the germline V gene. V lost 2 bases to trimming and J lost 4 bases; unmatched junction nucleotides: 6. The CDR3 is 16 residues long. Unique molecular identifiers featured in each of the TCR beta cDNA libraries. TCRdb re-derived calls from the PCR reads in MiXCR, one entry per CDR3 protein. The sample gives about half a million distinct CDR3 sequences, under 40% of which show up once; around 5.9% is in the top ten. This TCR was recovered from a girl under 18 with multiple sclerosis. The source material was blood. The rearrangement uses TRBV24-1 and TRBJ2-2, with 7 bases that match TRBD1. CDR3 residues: CATSDSGRGITGELFF. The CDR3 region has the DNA TGTGCCACCAGTGATTCCGGCAGGGGGATCACCGGGGAGCTGTTTTTT.